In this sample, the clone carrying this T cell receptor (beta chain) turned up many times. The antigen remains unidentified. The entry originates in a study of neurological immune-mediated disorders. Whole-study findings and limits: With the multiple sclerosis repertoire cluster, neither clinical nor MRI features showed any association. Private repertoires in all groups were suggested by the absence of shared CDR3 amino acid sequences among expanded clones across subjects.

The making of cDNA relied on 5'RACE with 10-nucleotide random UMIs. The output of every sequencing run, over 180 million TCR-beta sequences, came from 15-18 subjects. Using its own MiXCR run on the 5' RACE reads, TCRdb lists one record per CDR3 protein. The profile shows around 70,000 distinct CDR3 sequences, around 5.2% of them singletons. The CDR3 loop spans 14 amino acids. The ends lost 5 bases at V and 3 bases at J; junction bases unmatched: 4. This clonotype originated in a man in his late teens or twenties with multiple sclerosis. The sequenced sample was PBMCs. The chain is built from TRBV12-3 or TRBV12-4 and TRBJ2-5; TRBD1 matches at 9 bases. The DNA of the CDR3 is TGTGCCAGCAGTCCACGACAGGGGGAAGAGACCCAGTACTTC. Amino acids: CASSPRQGEETQYF.